These T cell receptor beta chains were read from a single sample in a study of cytomegalovirus exposure and HLA in healthy donors. The table came from immunoSEQ multiplex PCR; TCRdb's copy has only in-frame clones and leaves some out. The table records over 45,000 clones, 83% of them present only once. The sequencing sample was made of PBMCs. The source is a man aged 25 to 40 in good health and CMV-seronegative. Each CDR3 is given with its conserved first and last residue. D genes are given only for firm matches. Only part of the rows carry a size: once, few, many, or a class if the clone is expanded.

TRBJ1-5 - - TRBV6-5 CASSSPGGAQPQHF TGTGCCAGCAGTTCCCCGGGGGGGGCCCAGCCCCAGCATTTT
TRBJ2-4 TRBD2 - TRBV7-9 CASSLGGGGAKNIQYF TGTGCCAGCAGCTTAGGTGGGGGAGGGGCCAAAAACATTCAGTACTTC
TRBJ2-1 TRBD1 once TRBV7-3 CASSPLTGSAYNEQFF TGTGCCAGCAGCCCCCTGACAGGGAGTGCCTACAATGAGCAGTTCTTC
TRBJ2-1 - once TRBV27 CASSQTRVHNEQFF TGTGCCAGCAGCCAGACTAGAGTCCACAATGAGCAGTTCTTC
TRBJ1-6 - - TRBV19 CASSIAPPGTSLWGPLHF TGTGCCAGTAGTATAGCCCCCCCCGGGACATCCCTCTGGGGACCCCTCCACTTT
TRBJ2-7 - - TRBV11-2 CASSLAATAGFYEQYF TGTGCCAGCAGCTTAGCCGCGACGGCAGGGTTCTACGAGCAGTACTTC
TRBJ2-5 - - TRBV7-8 CASSSTGIQETQYF TGTGCCAGCAGCTCCACAGGGATCCAAGAGACCCAGTACTTC
TRBJ2-7 TRBD2 - TRBV27 CASSSLRVAGGSYEQYF TGTGCCAGCAGTTCCCTACGAGTAGCGGGAGGTTCCTACGAGCAGTACTTC
TRBJ2-3 TRBD2 once TRBV27 CASSTGTSGTDTQYF TGTGCCAGCAGCACCGGGACTAGCGGCACAGATACGCAGTATTTT
TRBJ2-3 - - TRBV6-5 CASRSSPDTQYF TGTGCCAGCAGGAGTTCCCCAGATACGCAGTATTTT
TRBJ1-2 - - TRBV5-6 CASSLDQSSYGYTF TGTGCCAGCAGCTTGGACCAGTCCTCCTATGGCTACACCTTC
TRBJ1-6 - few TRBV4-1 CASRTEIDNSPLHF TGCGCCAGCAGGACAGAAATCGACAATTCACCCCTCCACTTT
TRBJ2-2 - once TRBV7-6 CASSLGTPNTGELFF TGTGCCAGCAGCTTAGGCACACCCAACACCGGGGAGCTGTTTTTT
TRBJ1-6 - - TRBV11-2 CASSLDPWGLSYNSPLHF TGTGCCAGCAGCTTAGATCCTTGGGGGCTCTCCTATAATTCACCCCTCCACTTT
TRBJ1-2 TRBD1 few TRBV10-3 CAIGATGGGGYGYTF TGTGCCATCGGGGCAACAGGGGGCGGAGGCTATGGCTACACCTTC
TRBJ2-3 - - TRBV12-5 CASGLAGTDTQYF TGTGCTAGTGGTTTGGCAGGGACAGATACGCAGTATTTT
TRBJ1-1 - - TRBV5-1 CASSLAQNTEAFF TGCGCCAGCAGCTTGGCCCAGAACACTGAAGCTTTCTTT
TRBJ2-1 - few TRBV6-1 CASRDFSYNEQFF TGTGCCAGCCGGGACTTCTCCTACAATGAGCAGTTCTTC
TRBJ2-3 - - TRBV11-3 CASSPGGSHRTDTQYF TGTGCCAGCAGCCCCGGCGGGTCCCACCGCACAGATACGCAGTATTTT
TRBJ1-2 - - TRBV5-4 CASSLGRLYGYTF TGTGCCAGCAGCTTGGGCAGGCTATATGGCTACACCTTC
TRBJ1-2 - few TRBV30 CASTESYTF TGTGCCTCGACAGAGAGCTACACCTTC
TRBJ1-3 - once TRBV7-9 CASSPPGGVGNTIYF TGTGCCAGCAGCCCCCCGGGGGGGGTCGGAAACACCATATATTTT
TRBJ2-7 - - TRBV5-1 CASSPEPYEQYF TGCGCCAGCAGCCCGGAGCCCTACGAGCAGTACTTC
TRBJ2-2 TRBD2 - TRBV5-6 CASSFGGAGELFF TGTGCCAGCAGCTTTGGGGGGGCCGGGGAGCTGTTTTTT
TRBJ2-7 - - TRBV10-1 CASSERDVGSCYEQYF TGCGCCAGCAGTGAACGGGATGTCGGGTCGTGTTACGAGCAGTACTTC
TRBJ1-1 - - TRBV2 CATEREKLNTEAFF TGTGCCACCGAGAGGGAAAAATTGAACACTGAAGCTTTCTTT
TRBJ2-5 - once TRBV18 CASSPKRETQYF TGTGCCAGCTCACCAAAGCGGGAGACCCAGTACTTC
TRBJ2-1 TRBD2 medium-sized TRBV10-3 CAISESGGRYYNEQFF TGTGCCATCAGTGAGTCAGGCGGGAGGTATTACAATGAGCAGTTCTTC
TRBJ2-7 TRBD1 - TRBV2 CASRGTGLYEQYF TGTGCCAGCCGTGGGACAGGGCTCTACGAGCAGTACTTC
TRBJ2-7 - few TRBV5-1 CASSSRDNYEQYF TGCGCCAGCAGCTCCCGGGACAACTACGAGCAGTACTTC
TRBJ2-6 - - TRBV7-6 CASSHRSSGANVLTF TGTGCCAGCAGCCACAGGAGCTCTGGGGCCAACGTCCTGACTTTC
TRBJ1-2 - - TRBV13 CASSLGPGLYGYTF TGTGCCAGCAGCTTAGGCCCGGGACTCTATGGCTACACCTTC
TRBJ1-2 - - TRBV2 CASSQPGLRGGYTF TGTGCCAGCAGCCAACCGGGACTGCGAGGTGGCTACACCTTC
TRBJ2-2 - - TRBV18 CASSPRTVIGTGELFF TGTGCCAGCTCACCACGAACGGTTATCGGCACCGGGGAGCTGTTTTTT
TRBJ2-5 TRBD1 - TRBV19 CASSIRQGEFGTQYF TGTGCCAGTAGTATCAGACAGGGGGAATTTGGGACCCAGTACTTC
TRBJ2-3 TRBD2 - TRBV7-2 CASSSTRAGGLPSTDTQYF TGTGCCAGCAGCTCCACTCGGGCGGGAGGCCTACCTAGCACAGATACGCAGTATTTT
TRBJ1-2 - few TRBV2 CASSVRNTGAYGYTF TGTGCCAGCAGTGTCAGAAATACAGGAGCCTATGGCTACACCTTC
TRBJ1-2 TRBD1 - TRBV5-4 CASSLAGTGGYTF TGTGCCAGCAGCTTGGCAGGGACAGGCGGCTACACCTTC
TRBJ2-7 TRBD1 - TRBV19 CASSIAGQQYEQYF TGTGCCAGTAGTATAGCGGGACAGCAATACGAGCAGTACTTC
TRBJ2-7 TRBD1 - TRBV4-3 CASSPGTGLYEQYF TGCGCCAGCAGCCCCGGGACAGGCTTGTACGAGCAGTACTTC
TRBJ2-1 - - TRBV6-6 CASSYSPFHEQFF TGTGCCAGCAGTTACTCCCCGTTCCATGAGCAGTTCTTC
TRBJ1-2 - - TRBV7-9 CASSSLEPANYGYTF TGTGCCAGCAGCTCCCTCGAGCCCGCTAACTATGGCTACACCTTC
TRBJ1-6 TRBD1 - TRBV27 CASSHRGYSPLHF TGTGCCAGCAGTCACAGGGGTTATTCACCCCTCCACTTT
TRBJ1-2 TRBD1 - TRBV18 CASQATGLNYGYTF TGTGCCAGCCAAGCGACAGGGCTCAACTATGGCTACACCTTC
TRBJ2-7 TRBD2 - TRBV9 CASSVDSGGTYEQYF TGTGCCAGCAGCGTAGATAGCGGGGGAACCTACGAGCAGTACTTC
TRBJ2-1 - - TRBV19 CASGIARFGDEQFF TGTGCCAGTGGAATCGCAAGGTTCGGAGATGAGCAGTTCTTC
TRBJ2-2 TRBD1 - TRBV6-5 CASSRGGRTGELFF TGTGCCAGCAGTAGAGGGGGCAGGACCGGGGAGCTGTTTTTT
TRBJ1-2 TRBD1 - TRBV4-3 CASSQVPGTVEDCF TGCGCCAGCAGCCAAGTGCCGGGGACAGTGGAAGATTGCTTC
TRBJ2-7 TRBD1 once TRBV9 CASSVGTGGSYEQYF TGTGCCAGCAGCGTTGGAACAGGGGGCTCCTACGAGCAGTACTTC